The 23 T cell receptor beta chains below were found in one sample sequenced in a study of blood T cell repertoires in COVID-19. Here immunoSEQ multiplex PCR was the method, and the copy in TCRdb shows in-frame clones only, minus some. The sample has roughly 200,000 clones; roughly nine tenths are singletons. The sequenced sample consisted of PBMCs or T cells enriched from blood (not recorded which). These receptor sequences come from a young woman who had recovered from COVID-19.

This chain connects TRBV5-1 to TRBJ1-6, with 11 bases that match TRBD1. The CDR3 sequence is 14 residues long. The germline gives CDR1 SGHRS, CDR2 YFSETQ. V lost 4 bases to trimming and J lost 7 bases; unmatched junction nucleotides: 1. The DNA for the CDR3 is TGCGCCAGCAGCCGGACAGGGGGCAATTCACCCCTCCACTTT. Encoded protein: CASSRTGGNSPLHF.

V and J are TRBV6-2 or TRBV6-3 and TRBJ1-2; TRBD1 might be the D (5 bases). With 1 base removed from V and 3 bases from J, the gap between germline ends came to 9 bases. Germline V gene data show CDR1 as MNHEY and CDR2 as SVGEGT. The length of the CDR3 is 14 residues. In DNA form, the CDR3 reads TGTGCCAGCAGTTACTTCCAGGGTCACTATGGCTACACCTTC. Its protein product is CASSYFQGHYGYTF.

This sequence joins TRBV7-2 and TRBJ1-1, with D uncertain. This CDR3 has 15 residues. In germline, CDR1 is SGHTA, CDR2 FQGNSA. V shed 1 base and J shed 1 base, with 10 bases lying between them. CDR3 residues: CASSLGEGTNTEAFF. CDR3 coding DNA: TGTGCCAGCAGCTTAGGAGAGGGAACGAACACTGAAGCTTTCTTT.

The chain recombines TRBV5-6 with TRBJ2-1; 8 bases are shared with TRBD2. There are 16 residues in the CDR3. The germline gives CDR1 SGHDT, CDR2 YYEEEE. The V gene end was trimmed by 1 base and the J gene end by 0 bases; junction bases not matched to a gene: 3. The CDR3: CASSLSLAASYNEQFF. Written as DNA, the CDR3 is TGTGCCAGCAGCTTGTCACTAGCGGCCTCCTACAATGAGCAGTTCTTC.

This rearrangement joins TRBV6-5 to TRBJ2-2; the D gene is possibly TRBD2 (5 bases). The CDR3 spans 15 residues. Germline V gene lookup returns CDR1 MNHEY and CDR2 SVGAGI. V lost 0 bases, J lost 4 bases, and 9 bases lay in between. This CDR3 reads CASSYSRASTGELFF. In DNA, the CDR3 is TGTGCCAGCAGTTACTCGAGGGCGTCCACCGGGGAGCTGTTTTTT.

The chain uses TRBV19 and TRBJ1-1; D is undetermined. The length of the CDR3 is 15 residues. Germline CDR1 and CDR2: LNHDA and SQIVND (reference sequence). Trimming shortened V by 1 base and J by 0 bases, and 9 bases separated the two germline ends. CDR3 sequence: CASSIGSGMNTEAFF. DNA for the CDR3: TGTGCCAGTAGTATAGGGTCCGGGATGAACACTGAAGCTTTCTTT. Full variable domain (outside the CDR3, taken from reference TRBV19 and TRBJ1-1): DGGITQSPKYLFRKEGQNVTLSCEQNLNHDAMYWYRQDPGQGLRLIYYSQIVNDFQKGDIAEGYSVSREKKESFPLTVTSAQKNPTAFYLCASSIGSGMNTEAFFGQGTRLTVV.

This rearrangement joins TRBV7-2 to TRBJ2-7; 9 bases align to TRBD1. The CDR3 runs to 15 residues. Germline V gives CDR1 SGHTA, CDR2 FQGNSA. J was trimmed by 3 bases and V by 3 bases; bases with no gene match: 6. For the CDR3, the DNA is TGTGCCAGCAGCTTTTTAGGACAGGGGTACTACGAGCAGTACTTC. Its translation is CASSFLGQGYYEQYF.

The genes are TRBV19 and TRBJ1-1, with D tentatively TRBD1 (5 bases). Trimming shortened V by 7 bases and J by 0 bases, and 12 bases separated the two germline ends. The CDR3 has 14 amino acids. Germline V lookup: CDR1 LNHDA, CDR2 SQIVND (reference sequence). The CDR3 reads CASTSAGLNTEAFF. CDR3 coding DNA: TGTGCCAGTACCTCGGCGGGGCTGAACACTGAAGCTTTCTTT.

V usage is TRBV19 and J usage is TRBJ1-5; 7 bases fit TRBD1. Germline V gene lookup returns CDR1 LNHDA and CDR2 SQIVND (reference sequence). The CDR3 has 15 amino acids. Trimming took 6 bases from V and 7 from J; bases not matched to a gene: 12. The CDR3 loop reads CASSETGRLGQPQHF. CDR3 bases: TGTGCCAGTAGCGAGACAGGGAGGCTTGGGCAGCCCCAGCATTTT.

This sequence joins TRBV6-5 and TRBJ1-1, with 9 positions matching TRBD1. J gave up 5 bases and V 10 bases, and 8 bases lay outside the gene matches. CDR1 MNHEY and CDR2 SVGAGI come from the germline V gene. CDR3 length equals 13 residues. In DNA form, the CDR3 reads TGTGCCACCCTGGGACAGGGTATGACTGAAGCTTTCTTT. Protein product: CATLGQGMTEAFF.

J is TRBJ2-1 and V is TRBV7-3; D perhaps matches TRBD1 (7 bases). Germline V gene data show CDR1 as SGHTA and CDR2 as FQGTGA. This CDR3 has 13 amino acids. Deletions cut 5 bases from V and 6 bases from J, with 11 bases between. Here the CDR3 DNA reads TGTGCCAGCAGCGTCCAGGGGGGCAATGAGCAGTTCTTC. Its translation: CASSVQGGNEQFF.

The sample holds one count of this clone. The gene calls are TRBV5-6 and TRBJ2-1; D possibly corresponds to TRBD1 (6 bases). Germline CDR1 is SGHDT and CDR2 is YYEEEE. V was clipped by 0 bases and J by 8 bases, with 12 bases between them. This CDR3 is 14 amino acids long. CDR3 DNA sequence: TGTGCCAGCAGCTTGGCCCGACAGGTGGATGAGCAGTTCTTC. This gives the protein CASSLARQVDEQFF.

Points on this clone: In the same sample, other DNA sequences code for this CDR3. V gene TRBV5-1 combines with J gene TRBJ1-2, with 7 bases aligning to TRBD1. The CDR3 covers 14 residues. Germline CDR1 SGHRS, CDR2 YFSETQ. V was pared by 0 bases and J by 8 bases, with 7 bases of the junction left unmatched. The CDR3 nucleotides read TGCGCCAGCAGCTTGGGAGACAGGGCTGGCGGCTACACCTTC. Amino acids: CASSLGDRAGGYTF. The full variable domain, rest sourced from reference TRBV5-1 and TRBJ1-2, is KAGVTQTPRYLIKTRGQQVTLSCSPISGHRSVSWYQQTPGQGLQFLFEYFSETQRNKGNFPGRFSGRQFSNSRSEMNVSTLELGDSALYLCASSLGDRAGGYTFGSGTRLTVV.

The CDR3 here is CASSINRGSNEKLFF. The CDR3 DNA reads as TGTGCCAGTAGTATAAATCGGGGGAGTAATGAAAAACTGTTTTTT. The V call is TRBV19, the J call TRBJ1-4, with D possibly matching TRBD1 (5 bases). The CDR3 covers 15 residues. Between the trimmed V and J ends, which lost 2 bases and 4 bases, there was a span of 11 bases. Germline lookup yields CDR1 LNHDA and CDR2 SQIVND (reference sequence).

This clone has only a few counts. Written as DNA, the CDR3 is TGTGCCAGCAGTCTGACACAGAACACTGAAGCTTTCTTT. Protein: CASSLTQNTEAFF. The V and J genes are TRBV6-5 and TRBJ1-1; D remains unclear. V lost 5 bases, J lost 1 base, and 8 bases lay in between. This CDR3 contains 13 residues. Germline loops: CDR1 MNHEY, CDR2 SVGAGI.

The V and J genes are TRBV18 and TRBJ2-7; TRBD2 aligns across 10 bases. CDR1 KGHSH and CDR2 LQKENI come from the germline V gene. The CDR3 contains 15 residues. With 2 bases clipped from V and 6 bases from J, the junction kept 7 bases outside the gene matches. CDR3 sequence: CASSPNLAGVGEQYF. The DNA for the CDR3 is TGTGCCAGCTCACCAAACCTAGCGGGAGTGGGCGAGCAGTACTTC.

CDR3 DNA sequence: TGTGCCAGCAGTTCGGGACTAGCGGGAAACACCGGGGAGCTGTTTTTT. Protein: CASSSGLAGNTGELFF. V usage is TRBV6-5 and J usage is TRBJ2-2; 13 bases align to TRBD2. Trimming at V came to 4 bases and at J to 2 bases, leaving 1 base not matched to a gene. In germline, CDR1 is MNHEY, CDR2 SVGAGI. There are 16 residues in the CDR3.

The chain has TRBV2 and TRBJ1-5; D is perhaps TRBD1 (5 bases). V dropped 5 bases and J dropped 6 bases, with 8 bases sitting between them. This CDR3 spans 12 amino acids. CDR1 SNHLY and CDR2 FYNNEI come from the germline V gene. CDR3 amino acids: CASSTQGQPQHF. The CDR3 DNA reads TGTGCCAGCAGTACCCAGGGTCAGCCCCAGCATTTT.

This chain joins TRBV6-5 and TRBJ1-3; 10 bases map to TRBD1. Germline CDR1 and CDR2: MNHEY and SVGAGI. The CDR3 is 15 amino acids. V trimming: 6 bases; J trimming: 1 base; junction bases outside the gene matches: 3. In nucleotides, the CDR3 is TGTGCCAGCAGGGAGGGACAGGGGTCTGGAAACACCATATATTTT. Translated: CASREGQGSGNTIYF.

The chain has TRBV14 and TRBJ2-5; 8 nucleotides match TRBD2. The V gene's germline CDR1 is SGHDN and CDR2 FVKESK. The CDR3 has 16 amino acids. With V trimmed by 1 base and J by 5 bases, 9 bases remained unmatched. The CDR3 region is CASSQVTSGLRETQYF. The CDR3 bases are TGTGCCAGCAGCCAAGTCACTAGCGGACTAAGGGAGACCCAGTACTTC.

This clone has more than one count but fewer than ten. The rearrangement joins TRBV4-2 to TRBJ1-4; 7 bases are a match to TRBD1. This CDR3 has 15 amino acids. The germline gives CDR1 LGHNA, CDR2 YNFKEQ. The ends lost 0 bases at V and 6 bases at J; junction bases unmatched: 4. CDR3 DNA sequence: TGTGCCAGCAGCCAAGATCTCCAGGGGGATGAAAAACTGTTTTTT. The encoded protein is CASSQDLQGDEKLFF.

CDR3 in DNA: TGTGCCAGCAGCTTGGGTCTAGCGATCGGAGAGACCCAGTACTTC. Its translation: CASSLGLAIGETQYF. V usage is TRBV5-5 and J usage is TRBJ2-5; tentative D call: TRBD2 (6 bases). Per germline, CDR1 SGHKS and CDR2 YYEKEE (reference sequence). The CDR3 loop spans 15 amino acids. Trimming left V 0 bases short and J 4 bases short, with 13 bases between.

This chain uses TRBV7-9 with TRBJ2-6, with D tentatively TRBD1 (6 bases). The CDR3 loop spans 15 amino acids. V shed 3 bases and J shed 1 base, with 7 bases lying between them. CDR1 and CDR2 from the germline V gene are SEHNR and FQNEAQ (reference sequence). The CDR3 sequence is CASSLGASGANVLTF. CDR3 coding DNA: TGTGCCAGCAGCTTGGGGGCGTCTGGGGCCAACGTCCTGACTTTC.